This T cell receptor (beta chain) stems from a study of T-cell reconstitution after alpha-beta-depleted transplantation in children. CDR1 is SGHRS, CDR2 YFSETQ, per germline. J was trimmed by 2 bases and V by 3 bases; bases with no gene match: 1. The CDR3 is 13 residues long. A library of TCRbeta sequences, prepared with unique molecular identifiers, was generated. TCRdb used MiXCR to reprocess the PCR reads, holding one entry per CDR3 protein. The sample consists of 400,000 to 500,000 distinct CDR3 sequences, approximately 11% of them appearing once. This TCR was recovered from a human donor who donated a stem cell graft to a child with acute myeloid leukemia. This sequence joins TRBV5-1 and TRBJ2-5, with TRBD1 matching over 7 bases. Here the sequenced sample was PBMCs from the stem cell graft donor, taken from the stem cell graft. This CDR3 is CASSSDRQETQYF. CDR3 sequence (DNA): TGCGCCAGCAGCTCGGACAGGCAAGAGACCCAGTACTTC. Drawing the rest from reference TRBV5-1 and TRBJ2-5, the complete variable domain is KAGVTQTPRYLIKTRGQQVTLSCSPISGHRSVSWYQQTPGQGLQFLFEYFSETQRNKGNFPGRFSGRQFSNSRSEMNVSTLELGDSALYLCASSSDRQETQYFGPGTRLLVL.